The subject of this entry is one T cell receptor (beta chain). This clonotype showed up just a few times. What antigen it recognizes has not been identified. No much larger clonotype is one base removed from it; base qualities were not supplied. Ficoll-Paque density gradient centrifugation was used to isolate PBMCs. The germline V gene (reference sequence) yields SGHNT for CDR1 and YYREEE for CDR2. From the cysteine through the phenylalanine, the CDR3 covers 16 amino acids. The read is trimmed to its CDR3 DNA, 48 bases read in frame from base 1. Trimming removed 2 bases from V and 4 bases from J; the gene matches leave 7 bases unexplained. This record belongs to a study of T-cell memory formation after mild COVID-19 (dated by TCRdb to about 2021). With respect to the entire study: TCR sequence clusters from the two donors were found to be largely donor specific. Longitudinal TCRalpha and TCRbeta repertoire sequencing tracked T-cell clones expanding and contracting after mild COVID-19 in two donors. Two young, previously healthy adult volunteers made up the cohort, one male and one female. Study-wide findings and limitations: The detection of some responding clones in pre-infection memory suggests that pre-existing cross-reactive memory T cells joined the SARS-CoV-2 response. Contracting CD4+ clones were found mainly in CM and EM memory subsets, while CD8+ clones were enriched in EMRA. Whether the second-wave clones peaking on day 37 were SARS-CoV-2 specific was not confirmed. The study covered only two mild cases, and larger cohorts including severe cases with pre-infection samples were considered necessary. Balanced CD4/CD8 phenotypes were observed for clones contracting from day 15 to 85, whereas a bias towards CD4+ was observed for a second wave of clones expanding from day 15 to 37.

The data were produced on an Illumina NovaSeq 6000. TCRalpha and TCRbeta cDNA libraries were constructed by 5'RACE with constant-segment primers, with sample barcodes and unique molecular identifiers being introduced. RNA was extracted from every sample with Trizol reagent. The libraries were amplified in two PCR steps, and the second step added a second sample barcode and Illumina TruSeq adapters. Sequencing of libraries was performed on an Illumina NovaSeq with 2 x 150 bp paired-end reads. From the authors' description of their analysis: With migec v1.2.7, reads were demultiplexed and then collapsed into UMI-guided consensus sequences. Using mixcr v2.1.11, UMI consensuses were aligned to TRA and TRB V and J templates and then assembled into clonotypes. A clonotype was counted as expanded or contracted only if both edgeR and NoisET called the change significant, with noise models trained on biological replicates. edgeR calls used a false discovery rate-adjusted p below 0.01 and a log2 fold-change threshold of 1. As an exploratory analysis of dynamics, max-normalized trajectories of the 1000 most abundant clonotypes were examined with PCA combined with hierarchical clustering. Separately sequenced CD4+ and CD8+ repertoires were used to assign a CD4 or CD8 phenotype to each responding clone. In-frame beta chains were kept once TCRdb had trimmed the public reads at Q25 with fastp and called clones with MiXCR. Here each entry gathers all rows of one CDR3 protein and keeps the most common genes and DNA. These V and J calls rely on TCRdb rather than the paper's analysis. Recorded for this sample are 200,000 or so distinct CDR3 sequences; 16% of them occurred a single time. Of the sample, 2% to 2.5% falls within the top ten clones.

The sequence was obtained from an adult woman who had mild COVID-19 (a few samples of this study predate the infection). The sample titles of this study are shuffled in the database, so cell type and time point are left out; the donor was told from shared clones. The chain is encoded by TRBV5-4 joined to TRBJ2-2; 8 central bases correspond to TRBD2. Specimen: PBMCs or a T cell subset sorted from them (not recorded which). The CDR3 corresponds to CASSFTGGPGTGELFF. The DNA sequence is given as TGTGCCAGCAGCTTTACGGGAGGGCCGGGCACCGGGGAGCTGTTTTTT.